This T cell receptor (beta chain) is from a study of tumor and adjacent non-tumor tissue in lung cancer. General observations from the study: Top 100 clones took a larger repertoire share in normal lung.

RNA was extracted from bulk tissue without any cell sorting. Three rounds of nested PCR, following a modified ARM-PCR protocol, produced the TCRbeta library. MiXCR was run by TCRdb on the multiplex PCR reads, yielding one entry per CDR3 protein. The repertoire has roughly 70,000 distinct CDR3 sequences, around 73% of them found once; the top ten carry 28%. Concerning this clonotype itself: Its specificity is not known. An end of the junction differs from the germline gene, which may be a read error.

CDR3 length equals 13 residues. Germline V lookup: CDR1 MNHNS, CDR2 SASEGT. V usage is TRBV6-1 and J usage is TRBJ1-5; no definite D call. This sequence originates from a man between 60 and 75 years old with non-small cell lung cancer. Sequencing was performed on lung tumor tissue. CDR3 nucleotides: TGTGCCAACAGTGCGGAAGGGTATCAGCCCCAGAATTTT. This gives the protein CANSAEGYQPQNF.